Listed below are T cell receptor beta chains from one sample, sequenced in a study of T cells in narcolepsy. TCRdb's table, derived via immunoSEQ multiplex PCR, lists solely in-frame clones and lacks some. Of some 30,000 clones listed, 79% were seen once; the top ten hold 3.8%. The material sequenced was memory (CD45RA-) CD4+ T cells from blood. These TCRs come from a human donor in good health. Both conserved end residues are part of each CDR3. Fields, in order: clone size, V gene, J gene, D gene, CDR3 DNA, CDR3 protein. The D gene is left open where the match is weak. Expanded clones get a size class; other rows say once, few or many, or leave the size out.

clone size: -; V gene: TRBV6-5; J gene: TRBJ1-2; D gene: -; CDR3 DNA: TGTGCCAGCACTGAAATCCGGGGTGGCTACACCTTC; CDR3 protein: CASTEIRGGYTF
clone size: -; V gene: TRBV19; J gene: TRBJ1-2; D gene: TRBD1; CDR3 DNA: TGTGCCAGTAGTATTCAGGACAGGGAATATGGCTACACCTTC; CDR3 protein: CASSIQDREYGYTF
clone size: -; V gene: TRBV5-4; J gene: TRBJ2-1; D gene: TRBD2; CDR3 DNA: TGTGCCAGCAGCTCCGGGACTAGCGGCGGGAATGAGCAGTTCTTC; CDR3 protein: CASSSGTSGGNEQFF
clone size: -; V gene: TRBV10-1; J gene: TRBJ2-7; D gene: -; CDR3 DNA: TGCGCCAGCAGCCCAGGCTCCGGGCAGTACTTC; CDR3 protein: CASSPGSGQYF
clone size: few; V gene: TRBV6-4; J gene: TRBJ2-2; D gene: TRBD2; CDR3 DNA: TGTGCCAGCAGCGTTACCCTAGCGGCCAGAAACACCGGGGAGCTGTTTTTT; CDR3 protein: CASSVTLAARNTGELFF
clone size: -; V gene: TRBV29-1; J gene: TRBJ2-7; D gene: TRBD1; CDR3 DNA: TGCAGCGTGACGACAGGGCCTTACGAGCAGTACTTC; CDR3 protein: CSVTTGPYEQYF
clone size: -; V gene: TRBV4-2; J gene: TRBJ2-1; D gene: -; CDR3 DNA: TGTGCCAGCAGCCAGGCGGGGTACAATGAGCAGTTCTTC; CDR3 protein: CASSQAGYNEQFF
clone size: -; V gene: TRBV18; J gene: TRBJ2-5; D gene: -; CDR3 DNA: TGTGCCAGCTCACCACCGGGAAGAGAAAAAGAGACCCAGTACTTC; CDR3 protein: CASSPPGREKETQYF
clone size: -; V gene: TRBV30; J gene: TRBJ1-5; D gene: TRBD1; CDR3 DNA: TGTGCCTGGGCGACAGGGGAGGATCGGCCCCAGCATTTT; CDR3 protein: CAWATGEDRPQHF
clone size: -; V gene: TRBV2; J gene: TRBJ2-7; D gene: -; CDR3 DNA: TGTGCCAGCAGTGATGGGGGGATTGGTGGCTACGAGCAGTACTTC; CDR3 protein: CASSDGGIGGYEQYF
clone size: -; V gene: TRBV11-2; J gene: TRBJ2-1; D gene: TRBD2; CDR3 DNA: TGTGCCAGCACCAGCCCCCGAGCGGGGCTTTACAATGAGCAGTTCTTC; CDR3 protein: CASTSPRAGLYNEQFF
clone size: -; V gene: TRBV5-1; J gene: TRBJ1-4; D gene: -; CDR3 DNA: TGCGCCAGCAGCTACGGGGGAGTTAATGAAAAACTGTTTTTT; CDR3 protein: CASSYGGVNEKLFF
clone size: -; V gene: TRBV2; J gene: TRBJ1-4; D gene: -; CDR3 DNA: TGTGCCAGCATGAGGACAGCAACTAATGAAAAACTGTTTTTT; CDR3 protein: CASMRTATNEKLFF
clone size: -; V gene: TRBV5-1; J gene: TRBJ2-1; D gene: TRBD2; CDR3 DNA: TGCGCCAGCAGCTTGGCTAGCGGGAGAATCTCCTACAATGAGCAGTTCTTC; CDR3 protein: CASSLASGRISYNEQFF
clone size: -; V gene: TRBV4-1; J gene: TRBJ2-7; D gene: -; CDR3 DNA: TGCGCCAGCAGCCTCGGAAGTTACTACGAGCAGTACTTC; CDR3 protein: CASSLGSYYEQYF
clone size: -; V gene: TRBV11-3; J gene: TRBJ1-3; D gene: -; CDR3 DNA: TGTGCCAGCACCAGGTCCCCGGGTAGCGGAAACACCATATATTTT; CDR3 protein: CASTRSPGSGNTIYF
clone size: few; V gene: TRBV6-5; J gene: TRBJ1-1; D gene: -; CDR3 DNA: TGTGCCAGCAGTACAAGGACCGGCACTGAAGCTTTCTTT; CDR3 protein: CASSTRTGTEAFF
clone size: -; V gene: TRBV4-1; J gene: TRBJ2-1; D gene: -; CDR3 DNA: TGCGCCAGCAGCCAAGATGGGGGCCCCTCCTACAATGAGCAGTTCTTC; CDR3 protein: CASSQDGGPSYNEQFF
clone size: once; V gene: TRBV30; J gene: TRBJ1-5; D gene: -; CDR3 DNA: TGTGCCTGGAGAGGTCCCAATAGCAATCAGCCCCAGCATTTT; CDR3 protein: CAWRGPNSNQPQHF
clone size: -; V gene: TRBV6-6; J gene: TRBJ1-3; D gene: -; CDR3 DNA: TGTGCCAGCACCTCAAGGAAGGCCCCGGACGGAAACACCATATATTTT; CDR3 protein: CASTSRKAPDGNTIYF
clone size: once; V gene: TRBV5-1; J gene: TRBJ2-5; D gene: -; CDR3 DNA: TGCGCCAGCACCTCAAGTGGTAGCCGAGAGACCCAGTACTTC; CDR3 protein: CASTSSGSRETQYF
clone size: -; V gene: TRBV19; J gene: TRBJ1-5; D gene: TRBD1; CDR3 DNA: TGTGCCACCGCAGGGACAGGGACGTATCAGCCCCAGCATTTT; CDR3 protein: CATAGTGTYQPQHF
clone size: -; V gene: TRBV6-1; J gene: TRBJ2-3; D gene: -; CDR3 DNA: TGTGCCAGCCTCGAGGTTGGGAGCGGCACAGATACGCAGTATTTT; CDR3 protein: CASLEVGSGTDTQYF
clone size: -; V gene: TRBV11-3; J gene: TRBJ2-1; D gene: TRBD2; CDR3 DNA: TGTGCCAGCAGCCGAGCGGGAGAGACCGTTTACAATGAGCAGTTCTTC; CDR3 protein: CASSRAGETVYNEQFF
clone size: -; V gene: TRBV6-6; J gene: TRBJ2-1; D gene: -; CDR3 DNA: TGTGCCAGCACGGCCCACAATGAGCAGTTCTTC; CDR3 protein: CASTAHNEQFF
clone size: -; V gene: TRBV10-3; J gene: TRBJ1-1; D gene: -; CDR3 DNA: TGTGCCATCAGTTATACACCGGCGGGGACTGAAGCTTTCTTT; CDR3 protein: CAISYTPAGTEAFF
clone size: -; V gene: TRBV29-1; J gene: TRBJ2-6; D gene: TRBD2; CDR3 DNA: TGCAGCGTCGCTCTAACGGCTAGCGGGAGCTCTGGGGCCAACGTCCTGACTTTC; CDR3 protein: CSVALTASGSSGANVLTF
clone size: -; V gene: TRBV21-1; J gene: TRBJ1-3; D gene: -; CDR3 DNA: TGTGCCAGCAGCAAAGCGCTTATGGGGGGACTTTCTGGAAACACCATATATTTT; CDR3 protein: CASSKALMGGLSGNTIYF
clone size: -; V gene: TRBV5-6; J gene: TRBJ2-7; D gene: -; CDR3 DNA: TGTGCCAGCAGCTCTATTGGACGTCTCTACGAGCAGTACTTC; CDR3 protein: CASSSIGRLYEQYF
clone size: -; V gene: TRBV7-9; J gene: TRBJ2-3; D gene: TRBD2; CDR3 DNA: TGTGCCAGCAGCCGAACTAGCGGGAGGGCCTCAGATACGCAGTATTTT; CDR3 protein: CASSRTSGRASDTQYF
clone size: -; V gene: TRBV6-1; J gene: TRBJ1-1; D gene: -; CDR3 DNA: TGTGCCAGCGCTACCGGGACAAAGAACACTGAAGCTTTCTTT; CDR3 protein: CASATGTKNTEAFF
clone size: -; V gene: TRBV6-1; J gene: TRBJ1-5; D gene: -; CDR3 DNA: TGTGCCGCACAGGGATGGGTTAGCAATCAGCCCCAGCATTTT; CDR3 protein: CAAQGWVSNQPQHF
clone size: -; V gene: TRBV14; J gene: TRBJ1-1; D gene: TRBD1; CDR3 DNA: TGTGCCAGCAGCCAAACCGGGACAGGGAAAGCTTTCTTT; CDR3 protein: CASSQTGTGKAFF
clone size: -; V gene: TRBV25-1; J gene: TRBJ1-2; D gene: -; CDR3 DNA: TGTGCCAGCAGTGTGCCAGGGTTTGGCTACACCTTC; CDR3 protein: CASSVPGFGYTF
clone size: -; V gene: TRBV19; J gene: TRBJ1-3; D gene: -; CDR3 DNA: TGTGCCAGCCAAAGGACCCACCTACAAACGGGAAACACCATATATTTT; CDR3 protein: CASQRTHLQTGNTIYF
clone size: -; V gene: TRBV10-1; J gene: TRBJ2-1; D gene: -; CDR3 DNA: TGCGCCAGCAGTGACGGGGGAGGTTTTTACAATGAGCAGTTCTTC; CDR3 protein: CASSDGGGFYNEQFF
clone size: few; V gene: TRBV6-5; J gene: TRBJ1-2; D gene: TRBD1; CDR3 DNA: TGTGCCAGCAGGGACAGGGGGTTGGGGAACTATGGCTACACCTTC; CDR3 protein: CASRDRGLGNYGYTF